This T cell receptor (beta chain) derives from a study of blood T cell repertoires in COVID-19. Background on the study: Both acute and convalescent COVID-19 samples were obtained from the United States, Italy and Spain. The cDNA or gDNA used as material had been derived from T cells, B-cell-depleted T cells, or PBMCs.

The data were produced by immunoSEQ multiplex PCR, yet TCRdb's version contains in-frame clones alone and is incomplete. Of over 45,000 clones in the sample, 90% to 95% are singletons; the top ten hold 3.9%. The CDR3 is 15 amino acids. V lost 3 bases and J lost 0, with 9 bases in between. Germline V CDR1 and CDR2: LNHDA, SQIVND (reference sequence). This receptor was obtained from a man aged 50-59 years with acute or convalescent COVID-19. The sequencing input was peripheral blood. The genes are TRBV19 and TRBJ1-3, with a tentative D call TRBD1 (5 bases). CDR3 amino acids: CASSIREPSGNTIYF. In DNA form, the CDR3 reads TGTGCCAGTAGTATCAGGGAACCCTCTGGAAACACCATATATTTT.